The 2 T cell receptor beta chains below come from one sample, sequenced in a study of blood T cell repertoires in COVID-19. Sequencing was performed with immunoSEQ multiplex PCR; in TCRdb, only in-frame clones are kept and a portion is missing. The table records roughly 430,000 clones, 88% of them present only once. Sequenced: PBMCs or T cells enriched from blood (not recorded which). These receptor sequences come from a woman aged 40 to 55 with acute COVID-19.

This rearrangement joins TRBV11-2 to TRBJ1-1; 10 nucleotides align to TRBD1. CDR3 size: 14 residues. The V gene end was trimmed by 5 bases and the J gene end by 6 bases; junction bases not matched to a gene: 6. The germline gives CDR1 SGHAT, CDR2 FQNNGV. CDR3 nucleotide sequence: TGTGCCAGCAGCCGTCGGGGACAGGGGTCTGAAGCTTTCTTT. Protein product: CASSRRGQGSEAFF. The variable domain in full, completed from reference TRBV11-2 and TRBJ1-1, reads EAGVAQSPRYKIIEKRQSVAFWCNPISGHATLYWYQQILGQGPKLLIQFQNNGVVDDSQLPKDRFSAERLKGVDSTLKIQPAKLEDSAVYLCASSRRGQGSEAFFGQGTRLTVV.

The V gene is TRBV7-9, the J gene TRBJ1-1; 9 bases map to TRBD1. With V trimmed by 8 bases and J by 1 base, 8 bases remained unmatched. CDR1 is SEHNR, CDR2 FQNEAQ, per germline (reference sequence). This CDR3 is 15 amino acids long. This CDR3 is CASGTGKRGNTEAFF. The CDR3 DNA reads TGTGCCAGCGGGACAGGGAAGAGAGGGAACACTGAAGCTTTCTTT.